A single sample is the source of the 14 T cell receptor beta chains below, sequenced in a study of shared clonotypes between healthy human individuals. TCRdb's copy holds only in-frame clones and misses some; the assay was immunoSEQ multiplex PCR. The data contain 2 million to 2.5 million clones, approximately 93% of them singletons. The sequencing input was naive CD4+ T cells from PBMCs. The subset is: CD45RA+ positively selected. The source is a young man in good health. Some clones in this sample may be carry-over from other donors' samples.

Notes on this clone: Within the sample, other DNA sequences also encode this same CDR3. CDR3 sequence: CASSLGEYNEQFF. The CDR3, as DNA: TGCGCCAGCAGCTTGGGGGAATACAATGAGCAGTTCTTC. The rearrangement links TRBV5-1 to TRBJ2-1, with D hard to call. Trimming stripped 0 bases from V and 4 bases from J, with 5 bases between. The V gene's germline CDR1 is SGHRS and CDR2 YFSETQ. The CDR3 sequence is 13 residues long. Together with reference TRBV5-1 and TRBJ2-1, the CDR3 gives the full variable domain: KAGVTQTPRYLIKTRGQQVTLSCSPISGHRSVSWYQQTPGQGLQFLFEYFSETQRNKGNFPGRFSGRQFSNSRSEMNVSTLELGDSALYLCASSLGEYNEQFFGPGTRLTVL.

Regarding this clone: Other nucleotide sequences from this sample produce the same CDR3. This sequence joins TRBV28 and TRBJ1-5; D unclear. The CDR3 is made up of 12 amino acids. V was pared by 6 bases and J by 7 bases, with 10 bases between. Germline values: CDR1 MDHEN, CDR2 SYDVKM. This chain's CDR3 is CASSLSGQPQHF. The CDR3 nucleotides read TGTGCCAGCAGCCTAAGCGGACAGCCCCAGCATTTT. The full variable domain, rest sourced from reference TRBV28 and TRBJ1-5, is DVKVTQSSRYLVKRTGEKVFLECVQDMDHENMFWYRQDPGLGLRLIYFSYDVKMKEKGDIPEGYSVSREKKERFSLILESASTNQTSMYLCASSLSGQPQHFGDGTRLSIL.

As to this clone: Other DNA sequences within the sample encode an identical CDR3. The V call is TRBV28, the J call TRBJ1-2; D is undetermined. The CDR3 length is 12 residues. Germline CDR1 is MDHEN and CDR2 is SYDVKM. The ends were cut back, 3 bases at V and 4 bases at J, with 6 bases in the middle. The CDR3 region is CASSFESYGYTF. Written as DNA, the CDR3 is TGTGCCAGCAGTTTTGAGAGCTATGGCTACACCTTC.

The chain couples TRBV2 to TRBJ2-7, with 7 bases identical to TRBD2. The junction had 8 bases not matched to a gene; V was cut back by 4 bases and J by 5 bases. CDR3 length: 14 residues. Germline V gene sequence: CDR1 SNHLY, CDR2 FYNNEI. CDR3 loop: CASSVRGSIDEQYF. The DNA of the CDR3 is TGTGCCAGCAGTGTACGCGGGAGTATCGACGAGCAGTACTTC.

CDR3 region: CASSVGQVPTDTQYF. Written as DNA, the CDR3 is TGCGCCAGCAGCGTGGGACAGGTCCCCACAGATACGCAGTATTTT. The rearrangement uses TRBV5-1 and TRBJ2-3; 8 bases fit TRBD1. CDR3 length: 15 amino acids. From germline, CDR1 is SGHRS and CDR2 YFSETQ. The ends lost 4 bases at V and 2 bases at J; junction bases unmatched: 6.

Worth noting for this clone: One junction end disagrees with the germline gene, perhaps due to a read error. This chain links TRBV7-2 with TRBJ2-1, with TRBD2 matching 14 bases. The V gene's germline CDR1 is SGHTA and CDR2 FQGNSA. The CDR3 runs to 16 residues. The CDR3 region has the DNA TGTGCCAGCAGCTTAGTTGGGACTAGCGGGAGCCACGGGAATCTCTTC. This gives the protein CASSLVGTSGSHGNLF.

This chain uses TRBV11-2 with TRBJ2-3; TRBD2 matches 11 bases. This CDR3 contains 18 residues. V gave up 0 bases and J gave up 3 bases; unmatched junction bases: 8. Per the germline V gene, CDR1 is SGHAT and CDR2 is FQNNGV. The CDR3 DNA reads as TGTGCCAGCAGCTTAGATTCTCGACTAGCGGGAAAAACAGATACGCAGTATTTT. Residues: CASSLDSRLAGKTDTQYF.

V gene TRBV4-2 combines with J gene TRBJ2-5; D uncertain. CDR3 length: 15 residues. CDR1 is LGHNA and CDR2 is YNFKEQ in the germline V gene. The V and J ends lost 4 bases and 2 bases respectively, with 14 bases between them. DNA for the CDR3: TGTGCCAGCAGCCCTAATGACGGACGGCAAGAGACCCAGTACTTC. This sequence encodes CASSPNDGRQETQYF.

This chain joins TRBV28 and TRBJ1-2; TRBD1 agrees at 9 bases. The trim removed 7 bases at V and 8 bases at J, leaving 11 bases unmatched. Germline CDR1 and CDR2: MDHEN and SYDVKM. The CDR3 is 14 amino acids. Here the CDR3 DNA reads TGTGCCAGCACCCCACAGGGGGCGCCCAGCGGCTACACCTTC. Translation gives CASTPQGAPSGYTF.

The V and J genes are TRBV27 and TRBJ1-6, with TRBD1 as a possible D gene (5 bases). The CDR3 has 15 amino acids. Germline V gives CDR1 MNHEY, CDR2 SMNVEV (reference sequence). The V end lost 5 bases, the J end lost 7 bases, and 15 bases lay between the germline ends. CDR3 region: CASSPAQGFNSPLHF. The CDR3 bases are TGTGCCAGCAGTCCAGCCCAGGGTTTCAATTCACCCCTCCACTTT.

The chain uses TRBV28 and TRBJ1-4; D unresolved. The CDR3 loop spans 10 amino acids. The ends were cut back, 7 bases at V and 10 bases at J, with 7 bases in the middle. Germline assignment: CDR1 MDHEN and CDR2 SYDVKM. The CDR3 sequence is CASMRTKLFF. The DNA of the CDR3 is TGTGCCAGCATGAGGACAAAACTGTTTTTT. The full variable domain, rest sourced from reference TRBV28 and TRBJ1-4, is DVKVTQSSRYLVKRTGEKVFLECVQDMDHENMFWYRQDPGLGLRLIYFSYDVKMKEKGDIPEGYSVSREKKERFSLILESASTNQTSMYLCASMRTKLFFGSGTQLSVL.

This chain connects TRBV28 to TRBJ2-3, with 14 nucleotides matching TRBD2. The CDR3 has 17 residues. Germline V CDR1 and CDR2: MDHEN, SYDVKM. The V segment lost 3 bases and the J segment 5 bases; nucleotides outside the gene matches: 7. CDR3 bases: TGTGCCAGCAGTTTCCGGACTAGCGGGAGGAGGGGAGATACGCAGTATTTT. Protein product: CASSFRTSGRRGDTQYF.

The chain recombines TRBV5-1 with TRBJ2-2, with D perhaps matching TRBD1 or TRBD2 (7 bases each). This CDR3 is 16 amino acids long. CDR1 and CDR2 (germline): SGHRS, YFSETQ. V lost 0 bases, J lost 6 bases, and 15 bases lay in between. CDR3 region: CASSLAGGTGAGELFF. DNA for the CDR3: TGCGCCAGCAGCTTGGCGGGAGGAACAGGGGCCGGGGAGCTGTTTTTT.

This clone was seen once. The CDR3 region has the DNA TGTGCCACCGGGAACAGGGACACTTTTTATGGCTACACCTTC. Translation gives CATGNRDTFYGYTF. The J gene is TRBJ1-2, the V gene TRBV5-4; tentative D call: TRBD1 (6 bases). Trimming removed 9 bases from V and 5 bases from J, with 20 bases in between. CDR3 size: 14 residues. CDR1 and CDR2 (germline): SGHNT, YYREEE (reference sequence).